This T cell receptor (beta chain) was sequenced in a study of cytomegalovirus exposure and HLA in healthy donors. Overall study: It was reported in a later analysis that the approximately 110 validation repertoires used the same platform as the 550 to 850 first-cohort repertoires. Study-wide results and limits: Whilst most TCR sequences proved rare, a subset of public TCRs occurred across many donors. For cytomegalovirus status, the classifier reportedly gave diagnoses with high specificity and sensitivity.

The donors were part of the validation cohort of some 120 subjects. That cohort was separate from the first cohort, which comprised 700 or so subjects. Repertoires were generated with immunoSEQ multiplex PCR, while TCRdb's copy carries only in-frame clones and drops some. Of fewer than 150,000 clones listed, 70% to 90% are singletons. To note about this clone: The antigen is not known.

Specimen: PBMCs. This TCR derives from a man between 18 and 29 years old in good health and CMV-seropositive.

CDR3 DNA: TGCGCCAGCAGCCAAGAGGGGGACAGTAGCTACGAGCAGTACTTC. Its translation: CASSQEGDSSYEQYF. The V and J genes are TRBV4-3 and TRBJ2-7; 7 positions agree with TRBD1. V shed 0 bases, J shed 3 bases, and the junction held 5 bases outside the gene matches. The germline V gene has CDR1 LGHNA and CDR2 YSLEER. The CDR3 covers 15 residues.